These 14 T cell receptor beta chains share one sample of origin, sequenced in a study of shared clonotypes between healthy human individuals. Using immunoSEQ multiplex PCR, the repertoire was profiled, and TCRdb retains in-frame clones only, with some absent. The sample comprises hundreds of thousands of clones, about 96% of which are singletons, and about 0.064% rests with the top ten. The sample consisted of naive CD4+ T cells sorted from blood. Described subset: CD45RA+ positively selected. These receptor sequences come from a woman younger than 45 in good health.

The V and J genes are TRBV25-1 and TRBJ1-2, with a tentative D call TRBD1 (5 bases). Deletions cut 2 bases from V and 6 bases from J, with 13 bases between. The CDR3 has 14 amino acids. In germline, CDR1 is MGHDK, CDR2 SYGVNS. CDR3 bases: TGTGCCAGCAGTGAAGGGCCTGGGGGGAATGGCTACACCTTC. Its protein is CASSEGPGGNGYTF.

The chain has TRBV7-8 and TRBJ2-5; D not certain. Trimming removed 6 bases from V and 2 bases from J, with 10 bases in between. The CDR3 extends over 13 amino acids. Germline V gene data show CDR1 as SGHVS and CDR2 as FQNEAQ. The DNA of the CDR3 is TGTGCCAGCAGTCAAGTGGGGCAAGAGACCCAGTACTTC. It translates to CASSQVGQETQYF. The whole variable domain, remainder taken from reference TRBV7-8 and TRBJ2-5, is GAGVSQSPRYKVAKRGQDVALRCDPISGHVSLFWYQQALGQGPEFLTYFQNEAQLDKSGLPSDRFFAERPEGSVSTLKIQRTQQEDSAVYLCASSQVGQETQYFGPGTRLLVL.

The chain carries TRBV2 and TRBJ2-1; TRBD1 matches 9 bases. Trimming at V came to 4 bases and at J to 2 bases, leaving 3 bases not matched to a gene. The CDR3 is 15 residues long. CDR1 SNHLY and CDR2 FYNNEI come from the germline V gene. CDR3 in amino acids: CASSGGTGTYNEQFF. CDR3 bases: TGTGCCAGCAGTGGAGGGACAGGGACCTACAATGAGCAGTTCTTC.

The rearrangement uses TRBV2 and TRBJ2-4; 10 nucleotides agree with TRBD2. Germline trimming cut 6 bases from V and 6 bases from J; bases unmatched to any gene: 8. Germline values: CDR1 SNHLY, CDR2 FYNNEI. This CDR3 region has 15 residues. CDR3 DNA: TGTGCCAGCAGCATAGCGGGAGGCGGGGGAAACATTCAGTACTTC. Translated: CASSIAGGGGNIQYF.

This rearrangement joins TRBV7-9 to TRBJ2-1; 14 nucleotides align to TRBD2. The V segment lost 6 bases and the J segment 9 bases; nucleotides outside the gene matches: 7. The CDR3 is 15 residues long. CDR1 is SEHNR and CDR2 is FQNEAQ in the germline V gene (reference sequence). The DNA for the CDR3 is TGTGCCAGCAGACCCGGGACTAGCGGGAGAGGTGAGCAGTTCTTC. Amino acid sequence: CASRPGTSGRGEQFF.

The CDR3 DNA is TGTGCCAGCAGCCAATCGACAGTGAATCTGGGTGGAAACACCATATATTTT. Protein sequence: CASSQSTVNLGGNTIYF. The chain recombines TRBV14 with TRBJ1-3; tentative D call: TRBD1 (5 bases). This CDR3 is built from 17 residues. Germline values: CDR1 SGHDN, CDR2 FVKESK. Trimming took 2 bases from V and 3 from J, leaving 17 bases between them.

V is TRBV27 and J is TRBJ2-6, with 8 bases identical to TRBD1. Germline trimming cut 3 bases from V and 4 bases from J; bases unmatched to any gene: 5. There are 16 residues in the CDR3. Germline CDR1 MNHEY, CDR2 SMNVEV (reference sequence). DNA for the CDR3: TGTGCCAGCAGTTTGCAGGGGGCGCAAGGGGCCAACGTCCTGACTTTC. Translated: CASSLQGAQGANVLTF.

This chain connects TRBV5-6 to TRBJ1-3, with D possibly TRBD1 on 5 matching bases. V lost 4 bases to trimming and J lost 4 bases, with 18 bases between them. The CDR3 spans 16 residues. Germline values: CDR1 SGHDT, CDR2 YYEEEE. The CDR3 DNA sequence: TGTGCCAGCAGCCTGAGGTTGGGGGACGCCGGAAACACCATATATTTT. Translating it yields CASSLRLGDAGNTIYF.

The V gene is TRBV28, the J gene TRBJ1-2; 9 bases align to TRBD1. This CDR3 has 15 residues. Germline-derived CDR1 and CDR2 are MDHEN and SYDVKM. The J segment lost 8 bases and the V segment lost 4 bases, leaving 11 bases of the junction unmatched. In DNA, the CDR3 is TGTGCCAGCAGTTCCGGCGGGGCGACAGGGGGAGGCTACACCTTC. Translation: CASSSGGATGGGYTF.

This rearrangement joins TRBV6-5 to TRBJ2-1; the match to TRBD1 covers 11 bases. The trim removed 4 bases at V and 6 bases at J, leaving 8 bases unmatched. Germline CDR1 reads MNHEY; CDR2 reads SVGAGI. The CDR3 is made up of 16 amino acids. CDR3 in DNA: TGTGCCAGCAGTTGGACGGGGACAGGGGGACCCAATGAGCAGTTCTTC. Its translation is CASSWTGTGGPNEQFF.

The rearrangement joins TRBV27 to TRBJ1-1, with D unresolved. In germline, CDR1 is MNHEY, CDR2 SMNVEV (reference sequence). The CDR3 spans 15 residues. The germline V and J ends were trimmed by 3 bases and 4 bases, with 15 bases remaining between them. The CDR3 reads CASSFRALAGTEAFF. Here the CDR3 DNA reads TGTGCCAGCAGTTTCCGAGCTTTGGCTGGCACTGAAGCTTTCTTT.

V gene TRBV19 combines with J gene TRBJ1-5; D may be TRBD1 (5 bases). CDR1 LNHDA and CDR2 SQIVND come from the germline V gene (reference sequence). The V end lost 4 bases, the J end lost 3 bases, and 25 bases lay between the germline ends. The length of the CDR3 is 19 residues. The CDR3 DNA follows: TGTGCCAGTAGTAATAATCGAAAGAGGACACCAGTATTCAATCAGCCCCAGCATTTT. It translates to CASSNNRKRTPVFNQPQHF.

This chain links TRBV5-1 with TRBJ1-2; 9 nucleotides line up with TRBD1. Germline-derived CDR1 and CDR2 are SGHRS and YFSETQ. With V trimmed by 4 bases and J by 4 bases, 8 bases remained unmatched. There are 15 residues in the CDR3. CDR3 sequence: CASSTGTGTLYGYTF. The CDR3 nucleotides read TGCGCCAGCAGCACAGGGACAGGGACACTCTATGGCTACACCTTC.

The V call is TRBV19, the J call TRBJ1-5; 9 bases fit TRBD1. Trimming removed 6 bases from V and 2 bases from J; junction bases left unmatched: 5. This CDR3 is 15 amino acids long. Germline V gives CDR1 LNHDA, CDR2 SQIVND (reference sequence). The CDR3 loop is CASRLQGAGNQPQHF. CDR3 DNA sequence: TGTGCCAGTAGACTACAGGGGGCGGGCAATCAGCCCCAGCATTTT.